This paragraph covers one T cell receptor (beta chain) sequence. Deletions cut 1 base from V and 6 bases from J, with 12 bases between. Germline V gene sequence: CDR1 SQVTM, CDR2 ANQGSEA. The CDR3 has 14 amino acids. This entry comes from a study of blood T cell repertoires in COVID-19. Study at large: T cells, B-cell-depleted T cells, or PBMCs supplied cDNA or gDNA.

Clones were read by immunoSEQ multiplex PCR, and TCRdb kept only the in-frame ones, dropping some. The sample lists around 290,000 clones; around 88% were seen once. Seattle patients were enrolled during active infection and followed longitudinally. The sample consisted of peripheral blood. This chain uses TRBV29-1 with TRBJ2-2; the D gene is possibly TRBD2 (6 bases). The origin of this receptor is a woman between 70 and 85 years old with COVID-19, enrolled during active disease. In DNA form, the CDR3 reads TGCAGCGTTGAAGTCAGGGAGGCGCCCGGGGAGCTGTTTTTT. This codes for CSVEVREAPGELFF.